The text below deals with one T cell receptor (beta chain). The data belong to a study of shared clonotypes between healthy human individuals. CDR1 is LNHDA and CDR2 is SQIVND in the germline V gene (reference sequence). The CDR3 covers 16 residues. Trimming cost V 5 bases and J 0 bases; bases outside gene matches: 7. Each sorted subset replicate got 200 ng genomic DNA, approximately 27,000 genomes. Assay: immunoSEQ multiplex PCR; the TCRdb copy retains only in-frame clones and omits some. The table includes 2 million to 3 million clones, roughly 92% detected once. The chain joins TRBV19 to TRBJ2-1, with 7 bases lining up with TRBD2. Sequencing was performed on naive CD4+ T cells sorted from blood. Subset noted: CD45RA+ positively selected. This clonotype originated in a man aged 18 to 29 in good health. The CDR3 spells CASSQSGTNSYNEQFF. The CDR3 DNA reads as TGTGCCAGTAGTCAATCCGGGACTAACTCCTACAATGAGCAGTTCTTC.